Below, one TCR beta chain is given with its context. The target antigen is unknown. Trimming left V 0 bases short and J 5 bases short, with 8 bases between. Looked up from germline, CDR1 is SGHRS and CDR2 is YFSETQ. The CDR3 is 13 residues long. The protocol was immunoSEQ multiplex PCR, while the TCRdb copy is restricted to in-frame clones and leaves out a portion. The sample has roughly 99,000 clones; nearly 90% are singletons. This sample was included in a study of T cell responses to AZD1222 COVID-19 vaccine. Study-level findings and limits: Donors were chiefly white British, with a greater number of females, and clonal diversity was perhaps underestimated. All repertoire sampling was performed exclusively after the peak T cell response. Just a handful of people given AZD1222 tested seropositive at baseline.

Timing groups of about 4 and about 12 weeks for second doses were pooled. The sample consisted of peripheral blood, taken 28 days after the second AZD1222 dose. This rearrangement joins TRBV5-1 to TRBJ1-1; D not certain. The source is an adult who received the AZD1222 COVID-19 vaccine. CDR3 protein: CASSLASETEAFF. The DNA of the CDR3 is TGCGCCAGCAGCTTGGCCTCGGAAACTGAAGCTTTCTTT.